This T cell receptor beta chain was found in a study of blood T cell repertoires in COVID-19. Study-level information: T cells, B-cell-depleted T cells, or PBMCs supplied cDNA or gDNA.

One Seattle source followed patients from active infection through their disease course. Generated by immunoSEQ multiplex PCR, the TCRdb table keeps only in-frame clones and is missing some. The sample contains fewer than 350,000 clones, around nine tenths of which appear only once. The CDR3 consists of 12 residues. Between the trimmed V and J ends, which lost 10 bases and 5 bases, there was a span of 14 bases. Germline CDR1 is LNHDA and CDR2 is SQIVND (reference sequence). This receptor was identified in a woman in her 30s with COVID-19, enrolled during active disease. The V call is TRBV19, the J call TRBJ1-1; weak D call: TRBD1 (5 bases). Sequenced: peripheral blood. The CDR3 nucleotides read TGTGCCACAGCAAACGGGGGGACTGAAGCTTTCTTT. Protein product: CATANGGTEAFF. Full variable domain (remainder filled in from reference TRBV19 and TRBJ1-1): DGGITQSPKYLFRKEGQNVTLSCEQNLNHDAMYWYRQDPGQGLRLIYYSQIVNDFQKGDIAEGYSVSREKKESFPLTVTSAQKNPTAFYLCATANGGTEAFFGQGTRLTVV.